These 26 T cell receptor beta chains were sequenced from one sample in a study of T cell responses to AZD1222 COVID-19 vaccine. The repertoire was sequenced with immunoSEQ multiplex PCR; TCRdb's copy has only in-frame clones and lacks some. The sample has some 110,000 clones, 88% seen once. This material consisted of peripheral blood, taken on day 0 of AZD1222 vaccination. These receptors were taken from an adult in good health.

This clone was picked up a small number of times. V and J are TRBV28 and TRBJ2-3, with 9 bases lining up with TRBD1. CDR3 length equals 16 residues. The J segment lost 4 bases and the V segment lost 3 bases, leaving 8 bases of the junction unmatched. CDR1 and CDR2 (germline): MDHEN, SYDVKM. The CDR3 DNA is TGTGCCAGCAGTTTTATACAGGGGGCGCCGGCAGATACGCAGTATTTT. Translation: CASSFIQGAPADTQYF.

V and J are TRBV9 and TRBJ2-3, with D perhaps TRBD1 or TRBD2 (6 bases each). The V end was cut by 3 bases, the J end by 1 base, with 18 bases between. Germline values: CDR1 SGDLS, CDR2 YYNGEE. The CDR3 has 17 amino acids. For the CDR3, the DNA is TGTGCCAGCAGCGGGCCCGGGGGCGGAGCTGGCACAGATACGCAGTATTTT. Translation: CASSGPGGGAGTDTQYF.

The genes are TRBV7-6 and TRBJ1-2, with D possibly being TRBD1 (5 bases). The CDR3 contains 12 residues. Germline V gene lookup returns CDR1 SGHVS and CDR2 FNYEAQ. V was pared by 4 bases and J by 4 bases, with 7 bases between. The CDR3 region has the DNA TGTGCCAGCAGCTCCGGGGCCTATGGCTACACCTTC. Translated: CASSSGAYGYTF.

This rearrangement joins TRBV5-4 to TRBJ2-2; a weak D match, TRBD2 (5 bases). The CDR3 sequence is 16 residues long. The V gene's germline CDR1 is SGHNT and CDR2 YYREEE (reference sequence). V was shortened by 1 base and J by 0 bases, with 10 bases between the two germline ends. In DNA, the CDR3 is TGTGCCAGCAGCTTGACCAGCGGAGCGAACACCGGGGAGCTGTTTTTT. Translating gives CASSLTSGANTGELFF.

The rearrangement links TRBV7-9 to TRBJ1-1; TRBD1 is a possible D gene (5 bases). The germline CDR1 and CDR2 sequences are SEHNR and FQNEAQ (reference sequence). V lost 6 bases to trimming and J lost 0 bases, with 11 bases between them. This CDR3 contains 14 residues. The CDR3 here is CASSTDSMNTEAFF. In DNA form, the CDR3 reads TGTGCCAGCAGTACCGACAGTATGAACACTGAAGCTTTCTTT. The full variable domain, completed using reference TRBV7-9 and TRBJ1-1, is DTGVSQNPRHKITKRGQNVTFRCDPISEHNRLYWYRQTLGQGPEFLTYFQNEAQLEKSRLLSDRFSAERPKGSFSTLEIQRTEQGDSAMYLCASSTDSMNTEAFFGQGTRLTVV.

The V and J genes are TRBV13 and TRBJ2-7; TRBD1 might be the D (6 bases). This CDR3 spans 14 amino acids. Between the trimmed V and J ends, which lost 5 bases and 0 bases, there was a span of 11 bases. Per germline, CDR1 PRHDT and CDR2 FYEKMQ (reference sequence). The DNA for the CDR3 is TGTGCCAGCAGCCATAGGGACAACTCCTACGAGCAGTACTTC. It specifies CASSHRDNSYEQYF.

V gene TRBV7-8 combines with J gene TRBJ1-1; D not certain. Trimming left V 5 bases short and J 5 bases short, with 9 bases between. CDR1 and CDR2 from the germline V gene are SGHVS and FQNEAQ. This CDR3 has 12 amino acids. CDR3 residues: CASSLTRTEAFF. CDR3 DNA sequence: TGTGCCAGCAGCCTTACGAGGACTGAAGCTTTCTTT.

The rearrangement links TRBV11-2 to TRBJ1-2; D remains ambiguous. Germline-derived CDR1 and CDR2 are SGHAT and FQNNGV. The CDR3 sequence is 12 residues long. Trimming removed 1 base at V and 7 bases at J, with 7 bases between. The CDR3 spells CASSLGAAGYTF. The CDR3 nucleotides are TGTGCCAGCAGCTTAGGCGCGGCTGGCTACACCTTC. Variable domain in full (rest from reference TRBV11-2 and TRBJ1-2): EAGVAQSPRYKIIEKRQSVAFWCNPISGHATLYWYQQILGQGPKLLIQFQNNGVVDDSQLPKDRFSAERLKGVDSTLKIQPAKLEDSAVYLCASSLGAAGYTFGSGTRLTVV.

The count of this clone is one. The chain uses TRBV7-9 and TRBJ2-2; D ambiguous. From germline, CDR1 is SEHNR and CDR2 FQNEAQ (reference sequence). Trimming took 5 bases from V and 4 from J, leaving 2 bases between them. CDR3 length equals 11 residues. The CDR3 is CASSPTGELFF. CDR3 DNA sequence: TGTGCCAGCAGCCCCACCGGGGAGCTGTTTTTT.

The chain recombines TRBV29-1 with TRBJ1-3; D possibly corresponds to TRBD1 (5 bases). V lost 6 bases and J 0 bases, leaving 9 bases between the germline ends. The CDR3 sequence is 13 residues long. Germline V CDR1 and CDR2: SQVTM, ANQGSEA. The CDR3 loop reads CSVIDSSGNTIYF. The CDR3 DNA follows: TGCAGCGTCATAGACAGCTCTGGAAACACCATATATTTT.

The chain couples TRBV4-1 to TRBJ1-2, with D unresolved. Germline V gene sequence: CDR1 MGHRA, CDR2 YSYEKL. The CDR3 length is 16 residues. Trimming removed 0 bases at V and 8 bases at J, with 19 bases between. The CDR3 reads CASSQDLGRRELGYTF. The DNA for the CDR3 is TGCGCCAGCAGCCAAGATCTGGGCCGACGGGAATTAGGCTACACCTTC.

The J gene is TRBJ1-2, the V gene TRBV3-1 (or the pseudogene TRBV3-2); D unclear. From germline, CDR1 is LGHDT and CDR2 YNNKEL (reference sequence). V was pared by 2 bases and J by 4 bases, with 14 bases between. The CDR3 consists of 15 residues. CDR3 bases: TGTGCCAGCAGCCAACCTGGGGAGGTGGGCTATGGCTACACCTTC. Protein sequence: CASSQPGEVGYGYTF.

The chain links TRBV11-2 to TRBJ1-5; 7 nucleotides line up with TRBD1. The CDR3 extends over 15 amino acids. The germline V gene encodes CDR1 SGHAT and CDR2 FQNNGV. The J segment lost 0 bases and the V segment lost 5 bases, leaving 4 bases of the junction unmatched. DNA for the CDR3: TGTGCCAGCAGCAGGGACAGAGGTAGCAATCAGCCCCAGCATTTT. It is translated as CASSRDRGSNQPQHF.

V is TRBV30 and J is TRBJ2-5; TRBD2 matches 9 bases. The V segment lost 4 bases and the J segment 4 bases; nucleotides outside the gene matches: 7. CDR3 length: 14 amino acids. Germline loops: CDR1 GTSNPN, CDR2 SVGIG (reference sequence). The CDR3 reads CAWMVAGDAETQYF. The CDR3 DNA sequence: TGTGCCTGGATGGTAGCGGGAGACGCAGAGACCCAGTACTTC.

This sequence joins TRBV2 and TRBJ1-1, with TRBD1 matching over 7 bases. Trimming took 5 bases from V and 4 from J; bases not matched to a gene: 10. Germline V lookup: CDR1 SNHLY, CDR2 FYNNEI. This CDR3 contains 15 residues. The CDR3 spells CASSRRDSGSTEAFF. The CDR3 DNA is TGTGCCAGCAGTCGGCGGGACAGTGGGAGCACTGAAGCTTTCTTT.

The CDR3 loop reads CASRLDSYNEQFF. The CDR3, as DNA: TGCGCCAGCAGACTCGACTCCTACAATGAGCAGTTCTTC. The chain has TRBV5-1 and TRBJ2-1, with D unresolved. In germline, CDR1 is SGHRS, CDR2 YFSETQ. CDR3 length equals 13 residues. Between the trimmed V and J ends, which lost 5 bases and 0 bases, there was a span of 6 bases.

The V and J genes are TRBV28 and TRBJ1-4, with D unclear. With 3 bases removed from V and 4 bases from J, the gap between germline ends came to 9 bases. The CDR3 runs 14 residues. Germline values: CDR1 MDHEN, CDR2 SYDVKM. CDR3 bases: TGTGCCAGCAGTTTGGGCAGCCTTAATGAAAAACTGTTTTTT. This codes for CASSLGSLNEKLFF. Together with reference TRBV28 and TRBJ1-4, the CDR3 gives the full variable domain: DVKVTQSSRYLVKRTGEKVFLECVQDMDHENMFWYRQDPGLGLRLIYFSYDVKMKEKGDIPEGYSVSREKKERFSLILESASTNQTSMYLCASSLGSLNEKLFFGSGTQLSVL.

This clone was recorded once. V gene TRBV7-9 combines with J gene TRBJ1-3; D unresolved. This CDR3 contains 14 residues. Trimming stripped 4 bases from V and 0 bases from J, with 7 bases between. Germline-derived CDR1 and CDR2 are SEHNR and FQNEAQ (reference sequence). CDR3 sequence reads: CASSSSGSGNTIYF. DNA for the CDR3: TGTGCCAGCAGCTCCTCGGGCTCTGGAAACACCATATATTTT.

The J gene is TRBJ2-5, the V gene TRBV30; D is undetermined. The CDR3 extends over 12 amino acids. CDR1 is GTSNPN and CDR2 is SVGIG in the germline V gene (reference sequence). V lost 2 bases and J 2 bases, leaving 6 bases between the germline ends. This CDR3 reads CAWSRIQETQYF. Written as DNA, the CDR3 is TGTGCCTGGAGTCGAATACAAGAGACCCAGTACTTC.

The rearrangement links TRBV9 to TRBJ1-2; unclear D gene. With 7 bases removed from V and 4 bases from J, the gap between germline ends came to 14 bases. CDR1 is SGDLS and CDR2 is YYNGEE in the germline V gene. The CDR3 runs 13 residues. The CDR3 nucleotides are TGTGCCAGCGGCCGGGAGGGAACCTATGGCTACACCTTC. This translates into CASGREGTYGYTF.

Only one count was recorded for this clone. V and J are TRBV29-1 and TRBJ1-3, with no clear D. With 2 bases removed from V and 0 bases from J, the gap between germline ends came to 8 bases. Germline CDR1 SQVTM, CDR2 ANQGSEA. The CDR3 is 14 amino acids. The CDR3 is CSVELTSSGNTIYF. In nucleotides, the CDR3 is TGCAGCGTTGAATTAACTAGCTCTGGAAACACCATATATTTT.

The count of this clone is one. The chain joins TRBV7-9 to TRBJ2-1, with D tentatively TRBD1 (6 bases). CDR1 is SEHNR, CDR2 FQNEAQ, per germline (reference sequence). V shed 0 bases and J shed 2 bases, with 11 bases lying between them. The CDR3 sequence is 16 residues long. CDR3 residues: CASSLADRLTYNEQFF. The CDR3 DNA is TGTGCCAGCAGCTTAGCGGACAGATTAACCTACAATGAGCAGTTCTTC.

The chain links TRBV6-5 to TRBJ2-7, with D uncertain. Germline V gives CDR1 MNHEY, CDR2 SVGAGI. This CDR3 is built from 15 residues. Trimming left V 0 bases short and J 0 bases short, with 9 bases between. CDR3 amino acids: CASSYSIGDSYEQYF. Here the CDR3 DNA reads TGTGCCAGCAGTTACTCGATCGGCGACTCCTACGAGCAGTACTTC.

The chain couples TRBV27 to TRBJ2-3, with 8 bases matching TRBD2. Germline CDR1 is MNHEY and CDR2 is SMNVEV (reference sequence). The ends lost 7 bases at V and 4 bases at J; junction bases unmatched: 7. The CDR3 covers 14 residues. In nucleotides, the CDR3 is TGTGCCAGCACCCGAGCGGGAGCAGCAGATACGCAGTATTTT. It yields the protein CASTRAGAADTQYF.

The CDR3: CASSLGDSNTGELFF. CDR3 DNA sequence: TGCGCCAGCAGCTTAGGGGACAGCAACACCGGGGAGCTGTTTTTT. V is TRBV5-1 and J is TRBJ2-2, with 7 bases identical to TRBD1. Germline lookup yields CDR1 SGHRS and CDR2 YFSETQ. This CDR3 is built from 15 residues. J gave up 2 bases and V 2 bases, and 3 bases lay outside the gene matches.

J is TRBJ2-5 and V is TRBV21-1; the table's D call, TRBD2, has no DNA check behind it. TRBV21-1 is deemed a pseudogene. This CDR3 region has 17 residues. Written as DNA, the CDR3 is TGTGCCAGCCTACAGCCCACTAGCGGGAGCGGCCAAGAGACCCAGTACTTC. Protein product: CASLQPTSGSGQETQYF.